The 17 T cell receptor beta chains below were found in one sample sequenced in a study of T-cell memory formation after mild COVID-19. TCRdb passed the 5' RACE reads through MiXCR, listing each CDR3 protein once. The table lists 350,000 to 500,000 distinct CDR3 sequences, 20% of them singletons. Input material: PBMCs or a T cell subset sorted from them (not recorded which). The source of these receptors is an adult woman who had mild COVID-19 (a few samples of this study predate the infection). Cell type and time point are not known.

The table lists this clonotype with many counts. The V call is TRBV7-8, the J call TRBJ1-3; D possibly corresponds to TRBD1 (5 bases). Germline lookup yields CDR1 SGHVS and CDR2 FQNEAQ. This CDR3 has 15 amino acids. V was shortened by 0 bases and J by 1 base, with 7 bases between the two germline ends. The CDR3 loop is CASSLAGGSGNTIYF. In nucleotides, the CDR3 is TGTGCCAGCAGCTTAGCTGGGGGTTCTGGAAACACCATATATTTT.

The V gene is TRBV20-1, the J gene TRBJ2-7, with 8 positions matching TRBD1. There are 15 residues in the CDR3. Trimming took 1 base from V and 0 from J; bases not matched to a gene: 5. Germline lookup yields CDR1 DFQATT and CDR2 SNEGSKA (reference sequence). The CDR3 DNA follows: TGCAGTGCTAGAGGTCGGACAGGGCTCTCCTACGAGCAGTACTTC. This sequence encodes CSARGRTGLSYEQYF.

The chain joins TRBV11-2 to TRBJ2-7, with 10 bases fitting TRBD2. The CDR3 totals 17 residues. Germline V lookup: CDR1 SGHAT, CDR2 FQNNGV. Trimming at V came to 6 bases and at J to 2 bases, leaving 13 bases not matched to a gene. DNA of the CDR3: TGTGCCAGCAGTCACCTGTTCGGAGGACTAGCGGCCTACGAGCAGTACTTC. Protein product: CASSHLFGGLAAYEQYF.

This chain uses TRBV7-9 with TRBJ2-4, with a possible D match to TRBD1 (6 bases). The germline gives CDR1 SEHNR, CDR2 FQNEAQ (reference sequence). The V end lost 1 base, the J end lost 7 bases, and 11 bases lay between the germline ends. The CDR3 is 14 amino acids. CDR3 amino acids: CASSLDRDRNIQYF. CDR3 coding DNA: TGTGCCAGCAGCTTAGACAGGGATAGGAACATTCAGTACTTC.

In DNA, the CDR3 is TGCAGTGCTAGACGGGACAGGGGTCGCGGGCAGTACTTC. Its protein product is CSARRDRGRGQYF. The V and J genes are TRBV20-1 and TRBJ2-7, with 10 positions matching TRBD1. Germline CDR1 DFQATT, CDR2 SNEGSKA (reference sequence). V trimming: 2 bases; J trimming: 9 bases; junction bases outside the gene matches: 7. This CDR3 has 13 residues.

This clonotype was observed once. This rearrangement joins TRBV24-1 to TRBJ2-2; 7 bases are a match to TRBD2. Germline CDR1 reads KGHDR; CDR2 reads SFDVKD. The CDR3 loop spans 14 amino acids. V gave up 10 bases and J gave up 3 bases; unmatched junction bases: 7. The CDR3 region is CATAGESHTGELFF. DNA of the CDR3: TGTGCCACGGCGGGGGAAAGCCACACCGGGGAGCTGTTTTTT.

The table lists this clonotype with a few counts. The genes are TRBV7-2 and TRBJ2-7, with D perhaps TRBD2 (5 bases). Germline V gene data show CDR1 as SGHTA and CDR2 as FQGNSA. There are 15 residues in the CDR3. V dropped 3 bases and J dropped 0 bases, with 12 bases sitting between them. CDR3 nucleotide sequence: TGTGCCAGCAGCTTGGACTTTTTTAGCTCCTACGAGCAGTACTTC. Its protein product is CASSLDFFSSYEQYF.

This chain joins TRBV7-9 and TRBJ2-5, with 8 positions matching TRBD1. With 5 bases clipped from V and 2 bases from J, the junction kept 4 bases outside the gene matches. The CDR3 runs to 14 residues. The germline V gene has CDR1 SEHNR and CDR2 FQNEAQ (reference sequence). This CDR3 reads CASSTTGVQETQYF. The CDR3 bases are TGTGCCAGCAGCACGACAGGGGTTCAAGAGACCCAGTACTTC.

This clonotype was seen only a few times. The rearrangement joins TRBV4-3 to TRBJ2-7, with TRBD2 matching over 10 bases. Germline CDR1 reads LGHNA; CDR2 reads YSLEER. The V and J ends lost 0 bases and 2 bases, in that order; junction bases with no gene match: 10. This CDR3 has 18 residues. Here the CDR3 reads CASSQEPSLAGSTYEQYF. The CDR3 nucleotides read TGCGCCAGCAGCCAAGAACCTTCACTAGCGGGATCCACCTACGAGCAGTACTTC.

The rearrangement joins TRBV12-3 or TRBV12-4 to TRBJ1-1, with a weak D call TRBD1 (5 bases). The CDR3 spans 14 residues. V was cut by 4 bases and J by 4 bases, with 13 bases left in between. The CDR3 reads CASSSTGRSTEAFF. Written as DNA, the CDR3 is TGTGCCAGCAGTTCTACGGGACGGAGCACTGAAGCTTTCTTT.

The CDR3 region is CASSVGLAQRQFF. The CDR3, as DNA: TGTGCCAGTAGTGTGGGACTAGCGCAGAGGCAGTTCTTC. V and J are TRBV19 and TRBJ2-1; 10 bases agree with TRBD2. V shed 5 bases and J 12 bases; nucleotides not matched to a gene: 7. Germline V gene data show CDR1 as LNHDA and CDR2 as SQIVND (reference sequence). The CDR3 sequence is 13 residues long.

This sequence joins TRBV7-8 and TRBJ2-3; D is unresolved. There are 15 residues in the CDR3. V was shortened by 2 bases and J by 0 bases, with 9 bases between the two germline ends. Germline V gives CDR1 SGHVS, CDR2 FQNEAQ. CDR3 sequence: CASSLWAASTDTQYF. As DNA, the CDR3 is TGTGCCAGCAGCTTATGGGCAGCTAGCACAGATACGCAGTATTTT.

This rearrangement joins TRBV24-1 to TRBJ2-1, with 8 bases lining up with TRBD2. Germline V gene sequence: CDR1 KGHDR, CDR2 SFDVKD. CDR3 size: 16 residues. The V gene end was trimmed by 4 bases and the J gene end by 6 bases; junction bases not matched to a gene: 10. The CDR3 protein is CATSDAGLDGGNEQFF. The CDR3 coding sequence is TGTGCCACCAGTGACGCGGGACTAGACGGGGGCAATGAGCAGTTCTTC.

In this sample, this clonotype turned up a few times. The V gene is TRBV29-1, the J gene TRBJ2-3; D is perhaps TRBD1 (5 bases). Germline V lookup: CDR1 SQVTM, CDR2 ANQGSEA. The CDR3 runs to 13 residues. The ends were cut back, 6 bases at V and 4 bases at J, with 14 bases in the middle. The CDR3 DNA reads as TGCAGCGTAGACCCGCAGGGCGCAGATACGCAGTATTTT. Translated: CSVDPQGADTQYF.

This clonotype was counted a few times. The rearrangement uses TRBV20-1 and TRBJ2-1; D may be TRBD2 (5 bases). V was shortened by 0 bases and J by 5 bases, with 14 bases between the two germline ends. The CDR3 loop spans 15 amino acids. CDR1 and CDR2 (germline): DFQATT, SNEGSKA (reference sequence). CDR3 DNA: TGCAGTGCTAGAGATGTATGGCTAGCTGACAATGAGCAGTTCTTC. Residues: CSARDVWLADNEQFF.

The CDR3 region is CASSRGQREAFF. The CDR3 DNA follows: TGTGCCAGCAGCCGTGGACAGCGGGAAGCTTTCTTT. The V call is TRBV13, the J call TRBJ1-1, with D tentatively TRBD1 (6 bases). This CDR3 comprises 12 residues. V lost 5 bases to trimming and J lost 8 bases, with 12 bases between them. Germline V gives CDR1 PRHDT, CDR2 FYEKMQ (reference sequence). The entire variable domain, with the rest obtained from reference TRBV13 and TRBJ1-1, is as follows: AAGVIQSPRHLIKEKRETATLKCYPIPRHDTVYWYQQGPGQDPQFLISFYEKMQSDKGSIPDRFSAQQFSDYHSELNMSSLELGDSALYFCASSRGQREAFFGQGTRLTVV.

Only a few counts were recorded for this clonotype. A read error may account for a junction end that differs from germline. The rearrangement joins TRBV6-2 or TRBV6-3 to TRBJ2-3; TRBD2 matches 13 bases. Germline CDR1 reads MNHEY; CDR2 reads SVGEGT. The CDR3 consists of 16 residues. CDR3 sequence: CASSSSGLAGAQPVHF. The CDR3 nucleotides are TGTGCCAGCAGTTCCTCAGGACTAGCGGGAGCCCAACCCGTGCATTTT.